Following are 32 T cell receptor beta chains from one sample sequenced in a study of identical twins. TCRdb passed the 5' RACE reads through MiXCR, listing each CDR3 protein once. This table has around 1.7 million distinct CDR3 sequences, under 35% appearing once. The sample comprised cord blood. The receptors here all came from a newborn girl in good health.

The sample holds a few counts of this clonotype. The chain joins TRBV20-1 to TRBJ2-5, with D perhaps TRBD1 or TRBD2 (5 bases each). CDR3 length equals 13 residues. The V and J ends lost 2 bases and 1 base respectively, with 8 bases between them. Looked up from germline, CDR1 is DFQATT and CDR2 is SNEGSKA (reference sequence). The CDR3 DNA reads TGCAGTGCTAGAAGGGACGTCCAAGAGACCCAGTACTTC. Translated: CSARRDVQETQYF.

This rearrangement joins TRBV5-6 to TRBJ2-1, with 8 bases matching TRBD2. This CDR3 has 14 amino acids. Germline values: CDR1 SGHDT, CDR2 YYEEEE. V lost 0 bases, J lost 5 bases, and 1 base stayed unmatched. CDR3 loop: CASSLVGLDNEQFF. The CDR3 bases are TGTGCCAGCAGCTTGGTGGGACTAGACAATGAGCAGTTCTTC.

This rearrangement joins TRBV6-1 to TRBJ2-5; a possible D gene is TRBD1 (6 bases). The V gene's germline CDR1 is MNHNS and CDR2 SASEGT. V dropped 0 bases and J dropped 2 bases, with 13 bases sitting between them. The CDR3 has 16 amino acids. CDR3 coding DNA: TGTGCCAGCAGTGAAGCCCGACAGGCTCCTCAAGAGACCCAGTACTTC. Translated: CASSEARQAPQETQYF.

This clonotype has more than one count but fewer than ten. The chain combines TRBV5-4 with TRBJ2-5; 11 bases agree with TRBD2. CDR3 size: 14 residues. After removal of 3 bases from V and 11 bases from J, the junction contained 9 bases not matched to a gene. Germline lookup yields CDR1 SGHNT and CDR2 YYREEE (reference sequence). The CDR3 loop is CASSSGLAENEQYF. The CDR3 DNA reads as TGTGCCAGCAGCTCGGGACTAGCGGAGAATGAGCAGTACTTC.

The chain carries TRBV5-1 and TRBJ2-6, with D possibly TRBD2 on 5 matching bases. V was trimmed by 0 bases and J by 0 bases, leaving 10 bases between them. From germline, CDR1 is SGHRS and CDR2 YFSETQ. CDR3 length: 17 amino acids. The CDR3 loop is CASSLVGLPSGANVLTF. CDR3 DNA: TGCGCCAGCAGCTTGGTAGGACTGCCCTCTGGGGCCAACGTCCTGACTTTC.

The chain is built from TRBV6-1 and TRBJ1-2, with D uncertain. V lost 2 bases and J 8 bases, leaving 12 bases between the germline ends. The germline CDR1 and CDR2 sequences are MNHNS and SASEGT. CDR3 size: 13 residues. This CDR3 is CASSESGRGGYTF. CDR3 nucleotide sequence: TGTGCCAGCAGTGAATCTGGACGGGGAGGCTACACCTTC.

This clonotype was seen only a few times. CDR3 in amino acids: CASSLDSSSGDTQYF. In DNA form, the CDR3 reads TGTGCCAGCAGCTTAGATTCGTCTAGCGGGGATACGCAGTATTTT. The chain joins TRBV7-2 to TRBJ2-3, with 8 bases aligning to TRBD2. The trim removed 1 base at V and 6 bases at J, leaving 6 bases unmatched. Germline V lookup: CDR1 SGHTA, CDR2 FQGNSA. CDR3 length: 15 residues.

With respect to this clonotype: At one boundary the junction diverges from the germline segment, which might be a read error. The V and J genes are TRBV4-1 and TRBJ2-3; TRBD2 matches 10 bases. Germline loops: CDR1 MGHRA, CDR2 YSYEKL. This CDR3 comprises 15 residues. CDR3 amino acids: CASSLSGGASDTHYF. The DNA for the CDR3 is TGCGCCAGCAGCCTGAGCGGGGGGGCCTCAGATACGCATTATTTT.

The chain links TRBV27 to TRBJ1-5; 9 positions match TRBD1. The CDR3 extends over 15 amino acids. CDR1 is MNHEY and CDR2 is SMNVEV in the germline V gene (reference sequence). The J segment lost 4 bases and the V segment lost 6 bases, leaving 7 bases of the junction unmatched. As DNA, the CDR3 is TGTGCCAGCAGCGTAAGGGGGACAGGGAATCAGCCCCAGCATTTT. This encodes CASSVRGTGNQPQHF.

This rearrangement joins TRBV4-2 to TRBJ2-2; D is undetermined. Germline V gene sequence: CDR1 LGHNA, CDR2 YNFKEQ. V lost 5 bases to trimming and J lost 9 bases, with 16 bases between them. There are 14 residues in the CDR3. CDR3 protein: CASSGTQTAWELFF. The CDR3 DNA reads as TGTGCCAGCAGCGGAACCCAGACGGCGTGGGAGCTGTTTTTT.

V is TRBV10-3 and J is TRBJ2-5, with 12 bases fitting TRBD2. Losses at the gene ends were 6 bases for V and 11 bases for J; bases not matched to a gene: 10. The CDR3 has 14 residues. Germline loops: CDR1 ENHRY, CDR2 SYGVKD. The CDR3 reads CAIRTSGGVSAQYF. CDR3 nucleotide sequence: TGTGCCATCAGGACTAGCGGGGGTGTTTCAGCGCAGTACTTC.

This chain connects TRBV10-3 to TRBJ2-1; 11 bases line up with TRBD2. J gave up 6 bases and V 8 bases, and 9 bases lay outside the gene matches. The CDR3 is 15 residues long. Germline assignment: CDR1 ENHRY and CDR2 SYGVKD. CDR3 nucleotide sequence: TGTGCCATCGGTCCGGGACTAGCGGTTATCAATGAGCAGTTCTTC. Amino acids: CAIGPGLAVINEQFF.

This clonotype came up many times. This chain uses TRBV27 with TRBJ2-7; D uncertain. From germline, CDR1 is MNHEY and CDR2 SMNVEV (reference sequence). This CDR3 region has 11 residues. Trimming took 7 bases from V and 3 from J, leaving 7 bases between them. In nucleotides, the CDR3 is TGTGCCAGCACGCCCCTCTACGAGCAGTACTTC. Protein product: CASTPLYEQYF.

In this sample, this clonotype turned up a few times. The genes are TRBV20-1 and TRBJ1-5; no reliable D call. Germline CDR1 is DFQATT and CDR2 is SNEGSKA (reference sequence). V was shortened by 7 bases and J by 0 bases, with 7 bases between the two germline ends. The CDR3 consists of 12 residues. This CDR3 is CSVAPSNQPQHF. As DNA, the CDR3 is TGCAGTGTTGCTCCTAGCAATCAGCCCCAGCATTTT.

This chain uses TRBV12-3 or TRBV12-4 with TRBJ2-2; TRBD1 or TRBD2 may be the D gene (7 bases each). CDR3 length: 16 residues. V was shortened by 6 bases and J by 5 bases, with 19 bases between the two germline ends. The CDR3 here is CASSPSRGEGTGELFF. In nucleotides, the CDR3 is TGTGCCAGCAGCCCTAGCAGGGGGGAGGGAACCGGGGAGCTGTTTTTT.

The rearrangement uses TRBV20-1 and TRBJ2-3, with 7 positions matching TRBD2. Germline V gene lookup returns CDR1 DFQATT and CDR2 SNEGSKA (reference sequence). V lost 3 bases, J lost 3 bases, and 9 bases stayed unmatched. This CDR3 spans 15 amino acids. CDR3 residues: CSASRTRLATDTQYF. The CDR3, as DNA: TGCAGTGCTAGTAGAACTCGACTAGCAACAGATACGCAGTATTTT.

The V and J genes are TRBV10-2 and TRBJ1-2; D gene unclear. The CDR3 covers 15 residues. The V gene lost 4 bases and the J gene lost 2 bases, with 14 bases spanning the gap. The V gene's germline CDR1 is WSHSY and CDR2 SAAADI. Here the CDR3 DNA reads TGCGCCAGCAGTGCCCCGACTGGGAAGAACTATGGCTACACCTTC. Residues: CASSAPTGKNYGYTF.

The gene calls are TRBV12-3 or TRBV12-4 and TRBJ2-1; D unclear. Matching the DNA end better, TRBJ2-7 makes the J call doubtful. The CDR3 loop spans 15 amino acids. The DNA of the CDR3 is TGTGCCAGCAGTTTCCGCGCGGCCTCCTACAATGAGCAGTACTTC. Protein product: CASSFRAASYNEQYF.

The chain is built from TRBV6-2 or TRBV6-3 and TRBJ2-7; unclear D gene. Trimming cost V 8 bases and J 7 bases, with 12 bases left between them. The CDR3 consists of 11 residues. Germline V gene data show CDR1 as MNHEY and CDR2 as SVGEGT. CDR3 residues: CASALYDEQYF. The CDR3 nucleotides are TGTGCCAGCGCCCTCTACGATGAGCAGTACTTC.

This clonotype came up a few times. J is TRBJ2-2 and V is TRBV28; 7 nucleotides agree with TRBD2. Germline CDR1 is MDHEN and CDR2 is SYDVKM. The CDR3 runs to 16 residues. J was trimmed by 4 bases and V by 2 bases; bases with no gene match: 7. CDR3 sequence (DNA): TGTGCCAGCAGTTTACCCTTCGGGGAGGGCACCGGGGAGCTGTTTTTT. It translates to CASSLPFGEGTGELFF.

This clonotype came up a few times. The rearrangement joins TRBV2 to TRBJ2-1; 13 nucleotides agree with TRBD2. Germline lookup yields CDR1 SNHLY and CDR2 FYNNEI. The CDR3 is made up of 15 amino acids. V lost 7 bases, J lost 7 bases, and 7 bases stayed unmatched. The DNA of the CDR3 is TGTGCCAGCAAATCGGGACTAGCGGGGTTTAATGAGCAGTTCTTC. Residues: CASKSGLAGFNEQFF. The full variable domain, completed using reference TRBV2 and TRBJ2-1, is EPEVTQTPSHQVTQMGQEVILRCVPISNHLYFYWYRQILGQKVEFLVSFYNNEISEKSEIFDDQFSVERPDGSNFTLKIRSTKLEDSAMYFCASKSGLAGFNEQFFGPGTRLTVL.

About this clonotype: A junction boundary mismatches the germline segment, possibly from a read error. The chain combines TRBV24-1 with TRBJ2-5, with 11 bases identical to TRBD2. Germline V lookup: CDR1 KGHDR, CDR2 SFDVKD. The CDR3 totals 14 residues. The CDR3 DNA reads TGTGTCACCAGTGAAGGACTAGCGGGAGAGACCCAGTACTTC. This sequence encodes CVTSEGLAGETQYF.

Note on this clonotype: With a much larger clone just one base away, this may be a read error. This sequence joins TRBV5-1 and TRBJ2-1; TRBD2 is a possible D gene (5 bases). Matching the DNA end better, TRBJ2-7 makes the J call doubtful. This CDR3 contains 14 residues. Germline V lookup: CDR1 SGHRS, CDR2 YFSETQ. The CDR3 coding sequence is TGCGCCAGCAGCTTTGGTAGCGCCAACAATGAGCAGTACTTC. Amino acids: CASSFGSANNEQYF.

This clonotype has at least ten counts. The rearrangement uses TRBV27 and TRBJ1-2; no reliable D call. Germline V gene sequence: CDR1 MNHEY, CDR2 SMNVEV (reference sequence). The CDR3 contains 13 residues. The V end lost 3 bases, the J end lost 1 base, and 6 bases lay between the germline ends. CDR3 bases: TGTGCCAGCAGTTTCAGTCTTAACTATGGCTACACCTTC. It specifies CASSFSLNYGYTF.

CDR3 in DNA: TGTGCCAGCAGCCAAGAGGTAACTAGCGGGAGCACAGATACGCAGTATTTT. It specifies CASSQEVTSGSTDTQYF. This chain connects TRBV3-1 to TRBJ2-3; 9 nucleotides line up with TRBD2. CDR3 length: 17 residues. After removal of 0 bases from V and 0 bases from J, the junction contained 4 bases not matched to a gene. The germline V gene has CDR1 LGHDT and CDR2 YNNKEL (reference sequence).

In this sample, this clonotype turned up a few times. The chain links TRBV28 to TRBJ1-2; perhaps TRBD1 as D (5 bases). This CDR3 comprises 12 residues. Germline V gene lookup returns CDR1 MDHEN and CDR2 SYDVKM. Trimming took 5 bases from V and 7 from J, leaving 11 bases between them. CDR3 sequence (DNA): TGTGCCAGCAGTAAGGGGCTTAGTGGCTACACCTTC. Amino acids: CASSKGLSGYTF.

The chain combines TRBV2 with TRBJ2-5; unclear D gene. Per the germline V gene, CDR1 is SNHLY and CDR2 is FYNNEI. V shed 7 bases and J shed 4 bases, with 16 bases lying between them. CDR3 length equals 14 residues. The CDR3 here is CASMRPTSSETQYF. CDR3 sequence (DNA): TGTGCCAGCATGAGGCCCACGTCTTCAGAGACCCAGTACTTC.

Comments on this clonotype: This sequence may be a read error, since a much larger clone differs from it by one base. The chain has TRBV20-1 and TRBJ2-1; possibly TRBD2 for D (6 bases). The DNA end is a closer match to TRBJ2-7, so the J assignment may be wrong. This CDR3 region has 12 residues. Germline V gene sequence: CDR1 DFQATT, CDR2 SNEGSKA (reference sequence). For the CDR3, the DNA is TGCAGTGCTAGAGATCGGGGGTATGGGCAGTACTTC. It codes for CSARDRGYGQYF.

This clonotype was found many times. V and J are TRBV12-3 or TRBV12-4 and TRBJ2-4; tentative D call: TRBD1 (5 bases). The J call may be faulty, since TRBJ2-7 better matches the DNA end. The CDR3 sequence is 14 residues long. CDR3 in DNA: TGTGCCAGCAGTTCACAGGTATTCTCCTACGAGCAGTACTTC. Translating it yields CASSSQVFSYEQYF.

This chain uses TRBV29-1 with TRBJ1-1, with 8 bases identical to TRBD1. Germline CDR1 reads SQVTM; CDR2 reads ANQGSEA. The CDR3 is made up of 13 amino acids. J was trimmed by 6 bases and V by 7 bases; bases with no gene match: 10. CDR3 in DNA: TGCAGCGCCGGACAGGGAAGGGGAGCTGAAGCTTTCTTT. This translates into CSAGQGRGAEAFF.

The gene calls are TRBV12-3 or TRBV12-4 and TRBJ1-1; D gene unclear. The ends were cut back, 5 bases at V and 0 bases at J, with 10 bases in the middle. This CDR3 has 14 amino acids. The CDR3 region is CASSAPNMNTEAFF. The CDR3 nucleotides read TGTGCCAGCAGTGCCCCCAATATGAACACTGAAGCTTTCTTT.

The V gene is TRBV27, the J gene TRBJ2-7; D remains ambiguous. This CDR3 has 15 amino acids. V was trimmed by 9 bases and J by 2 bases, leaving 20 bases between them. The V gene's germline CDR1 is MNHEY and CDR2 SMNVEV (reference sequence). The DNA for the CDR3 is TGTGCCAGTCGATTTATCCTGACCAGACCCTACGAGCAGTACTTC. It translates to CASRFILTRPYEQYF.